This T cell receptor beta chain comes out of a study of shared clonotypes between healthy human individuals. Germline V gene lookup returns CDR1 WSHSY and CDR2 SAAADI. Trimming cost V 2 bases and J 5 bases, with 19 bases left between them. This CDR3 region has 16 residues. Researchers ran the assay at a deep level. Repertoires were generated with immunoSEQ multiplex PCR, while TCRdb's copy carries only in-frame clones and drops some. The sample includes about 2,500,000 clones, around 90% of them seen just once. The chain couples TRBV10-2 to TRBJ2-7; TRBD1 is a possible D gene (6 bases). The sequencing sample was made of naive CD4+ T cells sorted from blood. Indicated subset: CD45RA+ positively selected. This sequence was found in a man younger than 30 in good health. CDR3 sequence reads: CASSEPGSTGLDEQYF. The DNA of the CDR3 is TGCGCCAGCAGTGAGCCGGGTTCCACAGGGCTCGACGAGCAGTACTTC.